The clone carrying this T cell receptor beta chain occurred once. Investigators profiled TCR beta VDJ and CDR3 from genomic DNA template. TCRdb redid the calling of the reads with MiXCR, one entry per CDR3 protein. In the table there are about 160,000 distinct CDR3 sequences, more than 45% of which are singletons. The data stem from a study of CD8+CD57+ T cells in acquired aplastic anemia. The CDR3 sequence is 14 residues long. Deletions cut 4 bases from V and 3 bases from J, with 11 bases between. CDR1 and CDR2 (germline): SGDLS, YYNGEE. Flow cytometry had shown expanded CD8+CD57+ cells in the patients chosen for sequencing.

The source material was sorted CD4+, CD8+, or CD8+CD57+ T cells (not recorded which) from PBMCs. This rearrangement joins TRBV9 to TRBJ1-5; D unclear. The receptor was isolated from a human donor with aplastic anemia. CDR3 in DNA: TGTGCCAGCAGCCCGTACGGGGTCAATCAGCCCCAGCATTTT. It specifies CASSPYGVNQPQHF.